Shown below are 25 T cell receptor beta chains from a single sample sequenced in a study of T cells after yellow fever vaccination (dated by TCRdb to the late 2010s). The library came from 5' RACE. TCRdb records Illumina NovaSeq 6000 as the sequencer. TCRdb passed the public sequencing reads through fastp at Q25 and MiXCR, retaining productive beta sequences. Each entry is one CDR3 protein sequence, shown with its most common DNA and genes. The sample contains 340,000 or so distinct CDR3 sequences, under 15% of them found a single time. The top ten constitute 2.5% to 4% of the sample. The treatment or condition label, as the study defines it: live attenuated yellow fever vaccine strain. The source was CD4+ T cells sorted from PBMCs, collected 15 days after the yellow fever booster vaccination. Every receptor here comes from a young man who received the YFV17D yellow fever vaccine.

This clonotype was counted between two and nine times. This chain connects TRBV7-2 to TRBJ1-6; D might be TRBD1 (5 bases). Germline CDR1 SGHTA, CDR2 FQGNSA. The CDR3 covers 17 residues. V was clipped by 1 base and J by 7 bases, with 17 bases between them. DNA for the CDR3: TGTGCCAGCAGCTTAGAGGGAGGGACTATACGCAATTCACCCCTCCACTTT. It yields the protein CASSLEGGTIRNSPLHF.

This clonotype has more than one count but fewer than ten. This chain connects TRBV6-2 or TRBV6-3 to TRBJ1-4; 7 positions match TRBD1. This CDR3 contains 15 residues. V was clipped by 4 bases and J by 5 bases; unmatched bases: 7. CDR1 and CDR2 from the germline V gene are MNHEY and SVGEGT. Here the CDR3 reads CASSFPGQLNEKLFF. In DNA form, the CDR3 reads TGTGCCAGCAGTTTCCCGGGACAGCTGAATGAAAAACTGTTTTTT.

This clonotype occurred a few times. V is TRBV30 and J is TRBJ1-1; no firm D call. The V gene lost 5 bases and the J gene lost 5 bases, with 6 bases spanning the gap. Looked up from germline, CDR1 is GTSNPN and CDR2 is SVGIG (reference sequence). CDR3 length: 10 amino acids. The CDR3, as DNA: TGTGCCTGGGGCCCGACTGAAGCTTTCTTT. Its protein product is CAWGPTEAFF.

This chain uses TRBV3-1 with TRBJ2-3; TRBD2 matches 9 bases. Germline CDR1 reads LGHDT; CDR2 reads YNNKEL (reference sequence). CDR3 length: 17 amino acids. V trimming: 3 bases; J trimming: 5 bases; junction bases outside the gene matches: 12. CDR3 sequence reads: CASSHALSGGYEDTQYF. The CDR3 nucleotides read TGTGCCAGCAGCCACGCTCTTAGCGGGGGATATGAAGATACGCAGTATTTT.

This clonotype showed up just a few times. J is TRBJ2-1 and V is TRBV28; 11 positions match TRBD2. The V gene end was trimmed by 5 bases and the J gene end by 2 bases; junction bases not matched to a gene: 17. The CDR3 extends over 20 amino acids. Per germline, CDR1 MDHEN and CDR2 SYDVKM. The CDR3 DNA follows: TGTGCCAGCAGTCCGTCACAGGGATGGCTAGCGGGGGGCACCTACAATGAGCAGTTCTTC. Protein sequence: CASSPSQGWLAGGTYNEQFF.

This chain links TRBV29-1 with TRBJ1-1, with 9 nucleotides matching TRBD1. Germline-derived CDR1 and CDR2 are SQVTM and ANQGSEA. This CDR3 comprises 13 residues. J gave up 7 bases and V 3 bases, and 6 bases lay outside the gene matches. Here the CDR3 DNA reads TGCAGCGTTGACCGGACGGGACAGGGTGAAGCTTTCTTT. As protein: CSVDRTGQGEAFF.

This clonotype was counted a few times. This chain links TRBV2 with TRBJ1-6; 9 bases agree with TRBD1. The CDR3 spans 15 residues. Germline lookup yields CDR1 SNHLY and CDR2 FYNNEI. V gave up 6 bases and J gave up 9 bases; unmatched junction bases: 9. CDR3 nucleotides: TGTGCCAGCAGAGACTCCGGGACAGGGCTTTCACCCCTCCACTTT. Protein: CASRDSGTGLSPLHF.

The CDR3: CASSPLGNRDQPQHF. CDR3 nucleotide sequence: TGTGCCAGCTCACCTCTGGGCAACAGGGACCAGCCCCAGCATTTT. The chain is built from TRBV18 and TRBJ1-5; weak D call: TRBD1 (6 bases). Trimming left V 3 bases short and J 7 bases short, with 16 bases between. Germline V CDR1 and CDR2: KGHSH, LQKENI. The CDR3 spans 15 residues.

This clonotype has only a few counts. The rearrangement uses TRBV5-1 and TRBJ2-2; the match to TRBD1 covers 7 bases. Germline V gives CDR1 SGHRS, CDR2 YFSETQ. The CDR3 is 16 amino acids. V shed 0 bases and J 3 bases; nucleotides not matched to a gene: 5. CDR3 DNA: TGCGCCAGCAGCTTGGCTCGGGACAGCTACACCGGGGAGCTGTTTTTT. Translated, it gives CASSLARDSYTGELFF.

This clonotype has more than one count but fewer than ten. The chain joins TRBV18 to TRBJ2-5, with TRBD1 matching over 8 bases. CDR3 length: 15 amino acids. Germline lookup yields CDR1 KGHSH and CDR2 LQKENI. V dropped 3 bases and J dropped 5; count of bases not matched to a gene: 8. In nucleotides, the CDR3 is TGTGCCAGCTCACCTAGACAGGGGATTCGGGAGACCCAGTACTTC. It is translated as CASSPRQGIRETQYF.

In its sample, this clonotype was seen many times. The rearrangement joins TRBV4-3 to TRBJ2-1; possible D gene TRBD2, 5 bases. V lost 2 bases to trimming and J lost 7 bases, with 12 bases between them. This CDR3 has 14 amino acids. Per germline, CDR1 LGHNA and CDR2 YSLEER. The CDR3, as DNA: TGCGCCAGCAGCCAATTAAGTACTAGGAATGAGCAGTTCTTC. The encoded protein is CASSQLSTRNEQFF.

The J gene is TRBJ2-3, the V gene TRBV7-9, with D perhaps given as TRBD1 or TRBD2 (5 bases each). This CDR3 is built from 15 residues. CDR1 is SEHNR and CDR2 is FQNEAQ in the germline V gene (reference sequence). Trimming pared 5 bases from V and 2 bases from J, leaving 14 bases between. The CDR3 sequence is CASSSMRGSTDTQYF. CDR3 bases: TGTGCCAGCAGCAGCATGAGGGGCTCCACAGATACGCAGTATTTT.

This clonotype was observed at least ten times. The chain carries TRBV5-1 and TRBJ2-3; TRBD2 aligns across 11 bases. CDR3 length equals 16 residues. Germline assignment: CDR1 SGHRS and CDR2 YFSETQ. V was pared by 2 bases and J by 2 bases, with 4 bases of the junction left unmatched. The CDR3 sequence is CASSFGTSGSTDTQYF. As DNA, the CDR3 is TGCGCCAGCAGCTTCGGGACTAGCGGATCCACAGATACGCAGTATTTT.

This rearrangement joins TRBV12-3 or TRBV12-4 to TRBJ1-3; D unresolved. The V end lost 5 bases, the J end lost 0 bases, and 8 bases lay between the germline ends. The CDR3 length is 14 residues. In DNA form, the CDR3 reads TGTGCCAGCAGTGCGTGGGGCTCTGGAAACACCATATATTTT. Its protein product is CASSAWGSGNTIYF.

The V gene is TRBV7-9, the J gene TRBJ2-1, with a weak D call TRBD2 (7 bases). Germline CDR1 SEHNR, CDR2 FQNEAQ (reference sequence). The CDR3 length is 15 residues. The V and J ends lost 5 bases and 9 bases respectively, with 20 bases between them. The CDR3 nucleotides read TGTGCCAGCAGCCTGACTGGGGGGGCGGAGAGTGAGCAGTTCTTC. It codes for CASSLTGGAESEQFF.

The CDR3 DNA reads as TGCGCCAGCAGCACCCGACAGGGATACTCTGGGGCCAACGTCCTGACTTTC. Translating gives CASSTRQGYSGANVLTF. The chain couples TRBV5-1 to TRBJ2-6, with 7 bases that match TRBD1. Losses at the gene ends were 4 bases for V and 0 bases for J; bases not matched to a gene: 7. This CDR3 has 17 residues. From germline, CDR1 is SGHRS and CDR2 YFSETQ. Looking up the rest from reference TRBV5-1 and TRBJ2-6 gives the full variable domain: KAGVTQTPRYLIKTRGQQVTLSCSPISGHRSVSWYQQTPGQGLQFLFEYFSETQRNKGNFPGRFSGRQFSNSRSEMNVSTLELGDSALYLCASSTRQGYSGANVLTFGAGSRLTVL.

This clonotype has more than one count but fewer than ten. The V gene is TRBV5-1, the J gene TRBJ2-5; tentatively, D is TRBD2 (5 bases). CDR3 length: 15 residues. Trimming cost V 3 bases and J 5 bases, with 17 bases left between them. Germline-derived CDR1 and CDR2 are SGHRS and YFSETQ. CDR3 coding DNA: TGCGCCAGCAGCTACGACGGGGTAATCGGGGAGACCCAGTACTTC. Translated, it gives CASSYDGVIGETQYF. The whole variable domain, filled in from reference TRBV5-1 and TRBJ2-5, reads KAGVTQTPRYLIKTRGQQVTLSCSPISGHRSVSWYQQTPGQGLQFLFEYFSETQRNKGNFPGRFSGRQFSNSRSEMNVSTLELGDSALYLCASSYDGVIGETQYFGPGTRLLVL.

Only a few counts were recorded for this clonotype. The V and J genes are TRBV9 and TRBJ2-7; 7 bases align to TRBD2. Looked up from germline, CDR1 is SGDLS and CDR2 is YYNGEE. With 0 bases clipped from V and 4 bases from J, the junction kept 4 bases outside the gene matches. The length of the CDR3 is 14 residues. CDR3 bases: TGTGCCAGCAGCGTAGGAGTCGGGGGGTACGAGCAGTACTTC. It codes for CASSVGVGGYEQYF.

The chain has TRBV5-5 and TRBJ1-2; 9 nucleotides agree with TRBD1. CDR1 is SGHKS and CDR2 is YYEKEE in the germline V gene (reference sequence). Unmatched junction bases numbered 9, after V lost 0 bases and J lost 6 bases. This CDR3 has 16 residues. The CDR3 sequence: CASSLEWTGDSHGYTF. The CDR3 DNA sequence: TGTGCCAGCAGCTTGGAATGGACAGGGGATAGCCATGGCTACACCTTC.

This clonotype was counted many times. This chain connects TRBV4-2 to TRBJ2-7; D possibly uses TRBD1 or TRBD2 (5 bases each). CDR3 size: 16 residues. Trimming cost V 4 bases and J 7 bases, with 23 bases left between them. CDR1 is LGHNA, CDR2 YNFKEQ, per germline. The CDR3 is CASSPQGAGTRNEQYF. For the CDR3, the DNA is TGTGCCAGCAGCCCGCAGGGAGCCGGGACCAGGAATGAGCAGTACTTC.

This chain connects TRBV4-3 to TRBJ1-1; D perhaps matches TRBD1 (6 bases). This CDR3 is 15 amino acids long. Germline CDR1 reads LGHNA; CDR2 reads YSLEER. Trimming pared 5 bases from V and 10 bases from J, leaving 23 bases between. CDR3 residues: CASSSDVELQGRAFF. CDR3 nucleotides: TGCGCCAGCAGCTCCGACGTCGAGCTACAGGGAAGAGCTTTCTTT.

This chain joins TRBV18 and TRBJ2-2; 9 bases map to TRBD2. The junction had 11 bases not matched to a gene; V was cut back by 5 bases and J by 4 bases. Germline loops: CDR1 KGHSH, CDR2 LQKENI. There are 17 residues in the CDR3. The chain's CDR3 is CASSSDSSGAGTGELFF. Written as DNA, the CDR3 is TGTGCCAGCTCATCGGACTCTAGCGGGGCAGGCACCGGGGAGCTGTTTTTT. Together with reference TRBV18 and TRBJ2-2, the CDR3 gives the full variable domain: NAGVMQNPRHLVRRRGQEARLRCSPMKGHSHVYWYRQLPEEGLKFMVYLQKENIIDESGMPKERFSAEFPKEGPSILRIQQVVRGDSAAYFCASSSDSSGAGTGELFFGEGSRLTVL.

This clonotype has only one observation. The gene calls are TRBV6-1 and TRBJ2-7; D might be TRBD1 (6 bases). The germline V gene encodes CDR1 MNHNS and CDR2 SASEGT. V dropped 5 bases and J dropped 4 bases, with 12 bases sitting between them. There are 13 residues in the CDR3. CDR3 coding DNA: TGTGCCAGCAGTACGGGACATATTTACGAGCAGTACTTC. This encodes CASSTGHIYEQYF.

The chain is built from TRBV4-3 and TRBJ1-3; 9 bases agree with TRBD1. The CDR3 totals 14 residues. The ends lost 5 bases at V and 1 base at J; junction bases unmatched: 0. Germline V gives CDR1 LGHNA, CDR2 YSLEER. CDR3 sequence: CASSGQGSGNTIYF. DNA of the CDR3: TGCGCCAGCAGCGGACAGGGGTCTGGAAACACCATATATTTT.

The gene calls are TRBV11-1 and TRBJ2-6; 7 positions match TRBD1. The germline CDR1 and CDR2 sequences are SGHAT and FQDESV (reference sequence). CDR3 size: 16 residues. The V gene end was trimmed by 4 bases and the J gene end by 0 bases; junction bases not matched to a gene: 3. CDR3 residues: CASSYRDSSGANVLTF. The CDR3 DNA reads TGTGCCAGCAGCTACCGGGACAGCTCTGGGGCCAACGTCCTGACTTTC.